These 21 T cell receptor beta chains were sequenced from one sample in a study of long-term antiretroviral therapy in people with HIV. Version v3.0 of the immunoSEQ assay was performed at survey level. Libraries were prepared by immunoSEQ multiplex PCR; TCRdb keeps only in-frame clonotypes and omits some of them. The repertoire holds more than 35,000 clones, with nearly 95% as singletons. Sequencing was performed on unsorted PBMCs, taken 3.7 years after starting antiretroviral therapy. The source is a woman aged 50 to 60 with HIV.

V gene TRBV11-2 combines with J gene TRBJ2-5; D is perhaps TRBD2 (5 bases). The CDR3 loop spans 16 amino acids. V gave up 5 bases and J gave up 4 bases, with 20 bases separating them. Germline CDR1 reads SGHAT; CDR2 reads FQNNGV. DNA of the CDR3: TGTGCCAGCAGCCCATTCGGACGGACTCTGCCAGAGACCCAGTACTTC. Translation gives CASSPFGRTLPETQYF.

The chain recombines TRBV7-2 with TRBJ1-6; D is perhaps TRBD1 (5 bases). The V and J ends lost 5 bases and 6 bases respectively, with 20 bases between them. CDR1 and CDR2 from the germline V gene are SGHTA and FQGNSA. The CDR3 covers 17 residues. This CDR3 reads CASSPDSRVEGNSPLHF. The CDR3 region has the DNA TGTGCCAGCAGCCCGGATTCCAGGGTTGAGGGTAATTCACCCCTCCACTTT.

J is TRBJ1-2 and V is TRBV9, with TRBD1 matching 12 bases. Looked up from germline, CDR1 is SGDLS and CDR2 is YYNGEE. The V and J ends lost 3 bases and 3 bases, in that order; junction bases with no gene match: 12. The CDR3 extends over 18 amino acids. CDR3 DNA: TGTGCCAGCAGCGCGCGCCGGGACAGGGGGCGCTCGGACTATGGCTACACCTTC. Its protein product is CASSARRDRGRSDYGYTF.

J is TRBJ1-1 and V is TRBV11-2; perhaps TRBD1 as D (5 bases). CDR3 length: 16 amino acids. Between the trimmed V and J ends, which lost 4 bases and 3 bases, there was a span of 18 bases. Germline V gene sequence: CDR1 SGHAT, CDR2 FQNNGV. This CDR3 reads CASSSSGIGADTEAFF. The CDR3 nucleotides are TGTGCCAGCAGCTCCTCAGGGATCGGAGCGGACACTGAAGCTTTCTTT.

This clone was observed a single time. The rearrangement uses TRBV30 and TRBJ2-7; D unclear. The CDR3 length is 13 residues. Trimming pared 0 bases from V and 2 bases from J, leaving 8 bases between. The V gene's germline CDR1 is GTSNPN and CDR2 SVGIG (reference sequence). This chain's CDR3 is CAWSVGQTYEQYF. CDR3 in DNA: TGTGCCTGGAGTGTAGGTCAGACCTACGAGCAGTACTTC. Filled out from reference TRBV30 and TRBJ2-7, the complete variable domain reads SQTIHQWPATLVQPVGSPLSLECTVEGTSNPNLYWYRQAAGRGLQLLFYSVGIGQISSEVPQNLSASRPQDRQFILSSKKLLLSDSGFYLCAWSVGQTYEQYFGPGTRLTVT.

The rearrangement links TRBV4-1 to TRBJ1-5; D perhaps matches TRBD1 (5 bases). Per germline, CDR1 MGHRA and CDR2 YSYEKL. V was cut by 0 bases and J by 6 bases, with 12 bases left in between. CDR3 length equals 15 residues. CDR3 nucleotides: TGCGCCAGCAGCCAAGATACCCAGGGAGGTCAGCCCCAGCATTTT. This encodes CASSQDTQGGQPQHF.

The chain joins TRBV11-2 to TRBJ2-3; possible D gene TRBD1, 6 bases. Germline CDR1 is SGHAT and CDR2 is FQNNGV. The V and J ends lost 4 bases and 9 bases respectively, with 14 bases between them. The length of the CDR3 is 13 residues. The CDR3 loop is CASSSITGYTQYF. CDR3 DNA: TGTGCCAGCAGCTCAATAACAGGGTACACGCAGTATTTT.

This chain connects TRBV2 to TRBJ2-5; 8 bases align to TRBD1. The V gene end was trimmed by 8 bases and the J gene end by 3 bases; junction bases not matched to a gene: 5. Germline values: CDR1 SNHLY, CDR2 FYNNEI. The CDR3 consists of 13 residues. CDR3: CASYLQGEETQYF. CDR3 bases: TGTGCCAGCTATCTACAGGGGGAAGAGACCCAGTACTTC.

The CDR3 here is CASRGQKNQPQHF. The CDR3 DNA sequence: TGTGCCAGCAGGGGACAGAAAAATCAGCCCCAGCATTTT. The rearrangement joins TRBV6-5 to TRBJ1-5, with TRBD1 matching 7 bases. Trimming removed 6 bases from V and 4 bases from J; junction bases left unmatched: 3. Germline V gene sequence: CDR1 MNHEY, CDR2 SVGAGI. The CDR3 is 13 amino acids.

This chain links TRBV5-1 with TRBJ2-1; TRBD2 is a possible D gene (5 bases). The CDR3 spans 16 residues. CDR1 is SGHRS and CDR2 is YFSETQ in the germline V gene. Trimming pared 0 bases from V and 0 bases from J, leaving 10 bases between. CDR3 nucleotide sequence: TGCGCCAGCAGCTTGGGACTGGGGAGCTCCTACAATGAGCAGTTCTTC. Translating it yields CASSLGLGSSYNEQFF. The variable domain in full, with the rest retrieved from reference TRBV5-1 and TRBJ2-1, is KAGVTQTPRYLIKTRGQQVTLSCSPISGHRSVSWYQQTPGQGLQFLFEYFSETQRNKGNFPGRFSGRQFSNSRSEMNVSTLELGDSALYLCASSLGLGSSYNEQFFGPGTRLTVL.

V and J are TRBV27 and TRBJ2-5; maybe TRBD2 (6 bases). Germline lookup yields CDR1 MNHEY and CDR2 SMNVEV (reference sequence). V was clipped by 3 bases and J by 4 bases, with 18 bases between them. This CDR3 has 16 amino acids. The CDR3 bases are TGTGCCAGCAGTTTGATCTGGGCAGGGCGGGGAGAGACCCAGTACTTC. Residues: CASSLIWAGRGETQYF.

The CDR3 nucleotides are TGCGCCAGCAGCGCGGGACTAGCGGGGTTCTTGAGCTCCTACAATGAGCAGTTCTTC. Encoded protein: CASSAGLAGFLSSYNEQFF. The V gene is TRBV4-1, the J gene TRBJ2-1; 13 nucleotides agree with TRBD2. This CDR3 region has 19 residues. The germline V gene encodes CDR1 MGHRA and CDR2 YSYEKL. Germline trimming cut 5 bases from V and 0 bases from J; bases unmatched to any gene: 10.

The rearrangement uses TRBV2 and TRBJ2-7, with D perhaps matching TRBD2 (6 bases). The germline V and J ends were trimmed by 4 bases and 6 bases, with 7 bases remaining between them. Germline CDR1 reads SNHLY; CDR2 reads FYNNEI. The CDR3 has 11 amino acids. The chain's CDR3 is CASSGGVEQYF. The DNA for the CDR3 is TGTGCCAGCAGTGGGGGGGTCGAGCAGTACTTC.

V gene TRBV30 combines with J gene TRBJ1-2; 10 bases fit TRBD1. The CDR3 is 16 amino acids. Germline V gene data show CDR1 as GTSNPN and CDR2 as SVGIG (reference sequence). The ends lost 3 bases at V and 4 bases at J; junction bases unmatched: 11. The CDR3, as DNA: TGTGCCTGGAGGACAACCCCGGGACAGGGGCCCTATGGCTACACCTTC. This sequence encodes CAWRTTPGQGPYGYTF. Looking up the rest from reference TRBV30 and TRBJ1-2 gives the full variable domain: SQTIHQWPATLVQPVGSPLSLECTVEGTSNPNLYWYRQAAGRGLQLLFYSVGIGQISSEVPQNLSASRPQDRQFILSSKKLLLSDSGFYLCAWRTTPGQGPYGYTFGSGTRLTVV.

CDR3 coding DNA: TGTGCCACCAGGAGGACAACGAACACCGGGGAGCTGTTTTTT. Residues: CATRRTTNTGELFF. The chain uses TRBV15 and TRBJ2-2, with a tentative D call TRBD1 (5 bases). Per the germline V gene, CDR1 is LNHNV and CDR2 is YYDKDF (reference sequence). CDR3 length: 14 residues. Trimming took off 6 bases at V and 0 bases at J, with 8 bases between the two ends.

The genes are TRBV12-5 and TRBJ1-1; D gene ambiguous. CDR1 is LGHNT and CDR2 is FRNRAP in the germline V gene. The V end lost 2 bases, the J end lost 3 bases, and 7 bases lay between the germline ends. This CDR3 region has 13 residues. Here the CDR3 DNA reads TGTGCTAGTGGTTTGAGGACCGACACTGAAGCTTTCTTT. This encodes CASGLRTDTEAFF.

The V call is TRBV11-2, the J call TRBJ2-3, with unresolved D. Germline loops: CDR1 SGHAT, CDR2 FQNNGV. Trimming took 0 bases from V and 3 from J, leaving 10 bases between them. This CDR3 spans 15 amino acids. CDR3 residues: CASSLDGARTDTQYF. The DNA of the CDR3 is TGTGCCAGCAGCTTAGATGGCGCGCGAACAGATACGCAGTATTTT.

This chain's CDR3 is CASTSGISPLHF. The CDR3 region has the DNA TGTGCCAGCACATCAGGGATCTCACCCCTCCACTTT. J is TRBJ1-6 and V is TRBV27, with D possibly TRBD1 on 5 matching bases. The CDR3 contains 12 residues. Looked up from germline, CDR1 is MNHEY and CDR2 is SMNVEV (reference sequence). V was shortened by 7 bases and J by 10 bases, with 11 bases between the two germline ends.

The CDR3 DNA sequence: TGTGCCAGCAGCGTACAGGGGGTCTATAATTCACCCCTCCACTTT. It encodes CASSVQGVYNSPLHF. The rearrangement uses TRBV5-6 and TRBJ1-6, with 8 bases matching TRBD1. The length of the CDR3 is 15 residues. Germline CDR1 and CDR2: SGHDT and YYEEEE. Trimming at V came to 4 bases and at J to 3 bases, leaving 3 bases not matched to a gene.

This clone was seen only once. V is TRBV7-2 and J is TRBJ2-7; a possible D gene is TRBD1 (6 bases). V lost 5 bases to trimming and J lost 2 bases, with 16 bases between them. This CDR3 has 15 residues. Germline values: CDR1 SGHTA, CDR2 FQGNSA. The CDR3 is CASSEQGQPTYEQYF. For the CDR3, the DNA is TGTGCCAGCAGCGAACAAGGACAGCCAACCTACGAGCAGTACTTC. The entire variable domain, with the rest obtained from reference TRBV7-2 and TRBJ2-7, is as follows: GAGVSQSPSNKVTEKGKDVELRCDPISGHTALYWYRQSLGQGLEFLIYFQGNSAPDKSGLPSDRFSAERTGGSVSTLTIQRTQQEDSAVYLCASSEQGQPTYEQYFGPGTRLTVT.

CDR3 sequence reads: CASGMQTQYF. CDR3 DNA sequence: TGTGCCAGCGGGATGCAGACCCAGTACTTC. J is TRBJ2-5 and V is TRBV6-6; D call uncertain. Germline V gene lookup returns CDR1 MNHNY and CDR2 SVGAGI (reference sequence). Trimming shortened V by 8 bases and J by 6 bases, and 7 bases separated the two germline ends. The length of the CDR3 is 10 residues.